A selection of T cell receptor beta chains follows, all from one sample in a study of chemoradiotherapy in HPV16-positive cancers. Sequencing was performed with immunoSEQ multiplex PCR; in TCRdb, only in-frame clones are kept and a portion is missing. The sample shows 8,500 to 9,000 clones, around 66% of them seen only once. The sample was gathered from a patient who underwent chemoradiotherapy. The origin of the receptors is a human donor with HPV-associated anogenital cancer. CDR3s include the opening cysteine and the closing phenylalanine or tryptophan. The D gene is left open where the match is weak. Clone size is not always given. Where it is, it says once, few, many or a class for expanded clones.

v_call	clone_size	d_call	j_call	cdr3_aa	cdr3_nt
TRBV9	NA	NA	TRBJ2-2	CASSAGGYLTGELFF	TGTGCCAGCAGCGCGGGGGGCTACCTCACCGGGGAGCTGTTTTTT
TRBV7-2	NA	TRBD2	TRBJ2-5	CASSLASGGGETQYF	TGTGCCAGCAGCCTCGCTAGCGGGGGGGGTGAGACCCAGTACTTC
TRBV5-1	NA	NA	TRBJ1-2	CASSFEQGGYPNYGYTF	TGCGCCAGCAGCTTTGAACAGGGAGGCTATCCTAACTATGGCTACACCTTC
TRBV5-4	NA	TRBD2	TRBJ2-5	CASSSGLAGGGETQYF	TGTGCCAGCAGCTCCGGACTAGCGGGGGGTGGAGAGACCCAGTACTTC
TRBV7-8	NA	TRBD1	TRBJ1-2	CASSLRDRGKGYTF	TGTGCCAGCAGCTTACGGGACAGGGGGAAAGGCTACACCTTC
TRBV10-3	NA	NA	TRBJ1-4	CAISGEGPGSNEKLFF	TGTGCCATCAGTGGGGAGGGGCCAGGGAGTAATGAAAAACTGTTTTTT
TRBV4-2	few	NA	TRBJ1-1	CASSAKVGNTEAFF	TGTGCCAGCAGCGCAAAGGTGGGAAACACTGAAGCTTTCTTT
TRBV5-1	NA	NA	TRBJ2-4	CASSLAGTAKNIQYF	TGCGCCAGCAGCTTGGCGGGGACAGCCAAAAACATTCAGTACTTC
TRBV28	NA	TRBD2	TRBJ2-3	CASKASGGTDTQYF	TGTGCCAGCAAAGCTAGCGGGGGCACAGATACGCAGTATTTT
TRBV10-3	NA	TRBD1	TRBJ1-1	CAISTGAGEAFF	TGTGCCATCAGCACAGGGGCTGGTGAAGCTTTCTTT
TRBV2	NA	NA	TRBJ2-3	CASSAINGDTQYF	TGTGCCAGCAGTGCAATAAACGGAGATACGCAGTATTTT
TRBV25-1	NA	NA	TRBJ2-7	CASSEGRLSEQYF	TGTGCCAGCAGTGAGGGTAGGCTAAGCGAGCAGTACTTC
TRBV9	NA	NA	TRBJ2-7	CASSVGPGSSYEQYF	TGTGCCAGCAGCGTAGGTCCAGGGTCCTCCTACGAGCAGTACTTC
TRBV25-1	NA	TRBD1	TRBJ2-2	CASSDKRTGAPGELFF	TGTGCCAGCAGTGATAAGAGGACAGGGGCCCCCGGGGAGCTGTTTTTT
TRBV11-2	few	NA	TRBJ1-2	CASSPPLGSEGILNYGYTF	TGTGCCAGCAGCCCGCCCCTGGGTAGTGAGGGCATTCTGAACTATGGCTACACCTTC
TRBV15	NA	NA	TRBJ2-6	CATSRDMGSGANVLTF	TGTGCCACCAGCAGAGATATGGGCTCTGGGGCCAACGTCCTGACTTTC
TRBV5-5	NA	TRBD2	TRBJ2-2	CASSWTGTSGVGTGELFF	TGTGCCAGCAGCTGGACCGGGACTAGCGGGGTTGGCACCGGGGAGCTGTTTTTT
TRBV27	NA	NA	TRBJ1-2	CASSSATGTIYGYTF	TGTGCCAGCAGTTCAGCCACCGGGACAATCTATGGCTACACCTTC
TRBV5-6	NA	TRBD2	TRBJ2-5	CASSSRGGTETQYF	TGTGCCAGCAGCTCCCGGGGGGGTACAGAGACCCAGTACTTC
TRBV9	NA	NA	TRBJ2-2	CASSVFLTGELFF	TGTGCCAGCAGCGTATTTTTAACCGGGGAGCTGTTTTTT
TRBV4-3	NA	NA	TRBJ1-2	CASSQDSEGSSYTF	TGCGCCAGCAGCCAAGATTCGGAGGGTTCGAGCTACACCTTC
TRBV5-1	NA	TRBD2	TRBJ2-2	CASMTSGGQNTGELFF	TGCGCCAGCATGACTAGCGGGGGCCAGAACACCGGGGAGCTGTTTTTT
TRBV25-1	once	TRBD1	TRBJ2-2	CASSATGKAGELFF	TGTGCCAGCAGCGCGACAGGGAAAGCCGGGGAGCTGTTTTTT
TRBV6-5	NA	TRBD1	TRBJ2-4	CASSYRQGAGQYF	TGTGCCAGCAGTTACAGGCAGGGGGCGGGCCAGTACTTC
TRBV5-1	NA	NA	TRBJ1-3	CASSLTGTGNTIYF	TGCGCCAGCAGTTTGACAGGCACAGGAAACACCATATATTTT
TRBV5-6	once	NA	TRBJ1-4	CASSSWGGSNEKLFF	TGTGCCAGCAGCTCTTGGGGGGGATCTAATGAAAAACTGTTTTTT
TRBV6-6	few	TRBD1	TRBJ1-3	CASIQDRGLGNTIYF	TGTGCCAGCATCCAGGACAGGGGGCTTGGAAACACCATATATTTT
TRBV7-2	NA	NA	TRBJ1-6	CASSLSGVSSPLHF	TGTGCCAGCAGCTTAAGCGGGGTTAGTTCACCCCTCCACTTT
TRBV27	NA	TRBD1	TRBJ2-3	CASSLQGASDTQYF	TGTGCCAGCAGTTTACAGGGGGCATCAGATACGCAGTATTTT
TRBV11-2	NA	NA	TRBJ1-2	CASSLTGRSPNYGYTF	TGTGCCAGCAGCTTAACCGGACGGAGTCCTAACTATGGCTACACCTTC
TRBV7-9	NA	NA	TRBJ1-2	CASSPNIRAIRPGYTF	TGTGCCAGCAGCCCTAACATACGGGCTATCCGCCCTGGCTACACCTTC
TRBV5-1	NA	NA	TRBJ2-5	CASSLRPDQETQYF	TGCGCCAGCAGCTTGAGGCCAGATCAAGAGACCCAGTACTTC
TRBV5-1	NA	NA	TRBJ1-3	CASSLASGSGNTIYF	TGCGCCAGCAGCTTGGCCTCTGGGTCTGGAAACACCATATATTTT